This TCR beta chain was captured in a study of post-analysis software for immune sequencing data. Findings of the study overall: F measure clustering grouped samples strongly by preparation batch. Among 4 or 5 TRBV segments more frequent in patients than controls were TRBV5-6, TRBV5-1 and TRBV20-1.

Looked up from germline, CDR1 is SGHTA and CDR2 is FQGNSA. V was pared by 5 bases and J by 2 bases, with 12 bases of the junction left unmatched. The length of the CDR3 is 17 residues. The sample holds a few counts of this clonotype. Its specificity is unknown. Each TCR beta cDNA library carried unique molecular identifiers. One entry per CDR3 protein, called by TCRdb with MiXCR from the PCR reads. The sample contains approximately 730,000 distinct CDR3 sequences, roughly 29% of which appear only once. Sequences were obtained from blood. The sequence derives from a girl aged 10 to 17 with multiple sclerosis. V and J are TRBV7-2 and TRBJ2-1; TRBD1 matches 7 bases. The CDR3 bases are TGTGCCAGCAGCACCCGAGCCGGGACAGAGACCTACAATGAGCAGTTCTTC. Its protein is CASSTRAGTETYNEQFF.